This T cell receptor (beta chain) derives from a study of blood T cells in healthy people across ages. Whole-study results and caveats: Possibly, changes in expanded clonotypes were confounded because donor CMV status was unknown.

Through a sample-barcoded 5' primer and a J-beta primer mix, a second PCR was run for 7 to 11 cycles. TCRdb reanalysed the 5' RACE reads using MiXCR and keeps one entry per CDR3 protein. The data hold about 670,000 distinct CDR3 sequences, with over 40% observed a single time. Staff drew approximately 9.7 milliliters of peripheral blood from each donor. Of note for this clonotype: Its specificity is not known. This could be a read error, since a much larger clone is one nucleotide away.

This CDR3 contains 15 residues. Looked up from germline, CDR1 is PRHDT and CDR2 is FYEKMQ (reference sequence). This clonotype was sampled from a man aged 80 or over in good health. The chain has TRBV13 and TRBJ2-1; 9 positions agree with TRBD2. The DNA end favors TRBJ2-7, so the J call may be wrong. The sequenced material came from blood. In nucleotides, the CDR3 is TGTGCCAGCAGCCCTAGCGGGGAGAACTACAATGAGCAGTACTTC. Translating gives CASSPSGENYNEQYF.